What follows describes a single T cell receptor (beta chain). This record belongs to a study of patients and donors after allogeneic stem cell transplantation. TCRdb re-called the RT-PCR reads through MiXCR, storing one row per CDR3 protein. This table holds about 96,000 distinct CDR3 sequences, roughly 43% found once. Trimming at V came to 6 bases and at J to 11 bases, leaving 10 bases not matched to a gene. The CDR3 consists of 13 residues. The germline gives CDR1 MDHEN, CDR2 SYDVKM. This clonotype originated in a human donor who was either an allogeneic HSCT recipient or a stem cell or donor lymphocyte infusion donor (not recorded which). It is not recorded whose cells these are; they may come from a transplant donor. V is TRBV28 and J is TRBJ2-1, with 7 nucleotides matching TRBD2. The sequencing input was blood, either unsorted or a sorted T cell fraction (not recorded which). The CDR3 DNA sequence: TGTGCCAGCAGGCCTACTAGCGATTGGAAGCAGTTCTTC. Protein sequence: CASRPTSDWKQFF.